This TCR beta chain originates from a study of blood T cell repertoires in COVID-19. Background on the study: PBMCs, B-cell-depleted T cells, or T cells provided the cDNA or gDNA that made up the material.

Authors' analysis steps: Scientists estimated how many nucleated cells there were by amplifying reference gene primers. The protocol was immunoSEQ multiplex PCR, while the TCRdb copy is restricted to in-frame clones and leaves out a portion. D and trimming were read from the DNA, whereas the V and J calls and clone size are those reported in that table. The sample shows a few hundred thousand clones, approximately 88% of them seen only once. Participants came from about two dozen US areas, aged roughly 18 to 95 years. The study counted Cohort 3 donors as recovered given two negative PCRs, clearance, or symptom resolution. The CDR3 is made up of 14 amino acids. The ends lost 6 bases at V and 0 bases at J; junction bases unmatched: 3. Germline-derived CDR1 and CDR2 are MNHEY and SMNVEV (reference sequence).

Sequenced input: PBMCs or T cells enriched from blood (not recorded which). J is TRBJ1-1 and V is TRBV27, with 8 bases that match TRBD1. This clonotype was sampled from a woman aged 40 to 49 who had recovered from COVID-19. The CDR3: CASRVTGVNTEAFF. Here the CDR3 DNA reads TGTGCCAGCAGAGTGACAGGGGTGAACACTGAAGCTTTCTTT.